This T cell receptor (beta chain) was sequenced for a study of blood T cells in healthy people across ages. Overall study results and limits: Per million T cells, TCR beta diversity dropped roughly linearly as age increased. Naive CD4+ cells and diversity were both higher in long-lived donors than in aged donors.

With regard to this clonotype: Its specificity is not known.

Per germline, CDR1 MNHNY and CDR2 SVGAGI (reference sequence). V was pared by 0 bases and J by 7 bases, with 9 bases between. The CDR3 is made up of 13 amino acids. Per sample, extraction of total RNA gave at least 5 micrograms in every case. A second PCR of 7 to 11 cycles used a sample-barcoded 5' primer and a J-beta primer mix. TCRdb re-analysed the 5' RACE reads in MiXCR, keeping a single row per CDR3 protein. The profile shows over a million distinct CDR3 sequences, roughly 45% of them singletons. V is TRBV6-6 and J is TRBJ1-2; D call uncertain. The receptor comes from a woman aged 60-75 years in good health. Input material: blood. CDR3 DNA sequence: TGTGCCAGCAGTTACTCGAGTCGTGGTGGCTACACCTTC. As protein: CASSYSSRGGYTF.